The entry below describes one T cell receptor (beta chain). Its antigen is still unknown. This sample was taken from a study of cytomegalovirus exposure and HLA in healthy donors. 60 Vbeta and 13 Jbeta primers were used in PCR. Assay: immunoSEQ multiplex PCR; the TCRdb copy retains only in-frame clones and omits some. The sample holds 90,000 to 100,000 clones, about 75% seen once. Donors in the study were healthy people who gave bone marrow. Study results and limitations: Among TCR beta chains of equal frequency, HLA-associated ones were more clonally expanded in a later analysis. According to an earlier analysis, most TCR beta V segments yielded productive rearrangements about 90% or about 30% of the time. Listed as cytomegalovirus-associated were over 150 TCR beta chains.

Germline V lookup: CDR1 SGHRS, CDR2 YFSETQ. Trimming pared 4 bases from V and 6 bases from J, leaving 22 bases between. The CDR3 consists of 16 residues. Specimen: PBMCs. The rearrangement links TRBV5-1 to TRBJ1-2; tentative D call: TRBD1 (6 bases). The receptor was isolated from a middle-aged woman in good health and CMV-seronegative. The CDR3 loop reads CASSNTNRVGEDGYTF. In DNA, the CDR3 is TGCGCCAGCAGCAATACTAACAGGGTCGGTGAAGATGGCTACACCTTC.